The next 17 T cell receptor beta chains were all read from a single sample in a study of shared clonotypes between healthy human individuals. Clones were sequenced by immunoSEQ multiplex PCR, and TCRdb holds only the in-frame ones, with some missing. Of 500,000 or so clones in the sample, approximately 95% were seen once. Sample: naive CD4+ T cells sorted from blood. Subset: CD45RA+ positively selected. These receptors were obtained from a woman in her 30s in good health.

The rearrangement uses TRBV29-1 and TRBJ2-2; 9 bases are a match to TRBD1. Germline V gene sequence: CDR1 SQVTM, CDR2 ANQGSEA. The CDR3 has 12 residues. V shed 7 bases, J shed 6 bases, and the junction held 3 bases outside the gene matches. CDR3 DNA sequence: TGCAGCGGAGGGACAGGGTCCGGGGAGCTGTTTTTT. Protein product: CSGGTGSGELFF.

The V and J genes are TRBV7-9 and TRBJ2-7; 7 bases are a match to TRBD1. The junction had 6 bases not matched to a gene; V was cut back by 5 bases and J by 2 bases. CDR3 length: 14 amino acids. Germline V gene lookup returns CDR1 SEHNR and CDR2 FQNEAQ (reference sequence). CDR3 sequence (DNA): TGTGCCAGCAGCCCCAGGGGGTTTGCCTACGAGCAGTACTTC. It codes for CASSPRGFAYEQYF. Combining the CDR3 with reference TRBV7-9 and TRBJ2-7 gives the whole variable domain DTGVSQNPRHKITKRGQNVTFRCDPISEHNRLYWYRQTLGQGPEFLTYFQNEAQLEKSRLLSDRFSAERPKGSFSTLEIQRTEQGDSAMYLCASSPRGFAYEQYFGPGTRLTVT.

The V and J genes are TRBV9 and TRBJ2-1; TRBD1 might be the D (6 bases). The V end was cut by 3 bases, the J end by 6 bases, with 19 bases between. This CDR3 spans 16 amino acids. Germline values: CDR1 SGDLS, CDR2 YYNGEE. The CDR3 region is CASSAFPVGAGNEQFF. The CDR3 bases are TGTGCCAGCAGCGCCTTTCCGGTGGGGGCCGGCAATGAGCAGTTCTTC.

The chain links TRBV6-5 to TRBJ2-3; unclear D gene. V was clipped by 8 bases and J by 3 bases, with 18 bases between them. The CDR3 runs 15 residues. Germline CDR1 reads MNHEY; CDR2 reads SVGAGI. The DNA for the CDR3 is TGTGCCAGCGCCTTTGATGGAAAAGCAACAGATACGCAGTATTTT. Its translation is CASAFDGKATDTQYF.

This chain uses TRBV5-1 with TRBJ2-7; TRBD2 agrees at 7 bases. The CDR3 is 14 amino acids. The V and J ends lost 3 bases and 4 bases, in that order; junction bases with no gene match: 7. Germline V gives CDR1 SGHRS, CDR2 YFSETQ. CDR3 DNA: TGCGCCAGCAGCTCCTCCCCTAGCGGATACGAGCAGTACTTC. This sequence encodes CASSSSPSGYEQYF. Full variable domain (remainder filled in from reference TRBV5-1 and TRBJ2-7): KAGVTQTPRYLIKTRGQQVTLSCSPISGHRSVSWYQQTPGQGLQFLFEYFSETQRNKGNFPGRFSGRQFSNSRSEMNVSTLELGDSALYLCASSSSPSGYEQYFGPGTRLTVT.

This clone was observed once. V gene TRBV30 combines with J gene TRBJ2-6, with D unclear. CDR1 and CDR2 (germline): GTSNPN, SVGIG (reference sequence). CDR3 length equals 15 residues. Trimming took 1 base from V and 1 from J, leaving 8 bases between them. CDR3 in DNA: TGTGCCTGGAGTGGGGGATTTTCTGGGGCCAACGTCCTGACTTTC. Protein sequence: CAWSGGFSGANVLTF.

The chain has TRBV6-5 and TRBJ2-2, with a possible D match to TRBD2 (6 bases). The CDR3 extends over 12 amino acids. Germline V gives CDR1 MNHEY, CDR2 SVGAGI. V was trimmed by 11 bases and J by 7 bases, leaving 14 bases between them. CDR3 sequence reads: CACGVRNGELFF. In nucleotides, the CDR3 is TGTGCCTGCGGGGTTCGGAACGGGGAGCTGTTTTTT.

The V gene is TRBV10-2, the J gene TRBJ1-1, with a tentative D call TRBD1 (6 bases). V dropped 7 bases and J dropped 0 bases, with 9 bases sitting between them. The CDR3 has 13 amino acids. CDR1 and CDR2 from the germline V gene are WSHSY and SAAADI. This CDR3 reads CASIGQMNTEAFF. The CDR3 DNA is TGCGCCAGCATAGGACAGATGAACACTGAAGCTTTCTTT.

The V and J genes are TRBV29-1 and TRBJ2-5; a weak D match, TRBD1 (6 bases). Looked up from germline, CDR1 is SQVTM and CDR2 is ANQGSEA. Trimming removed 3 bases at V and 7 bases at J, with 15 bases between. The CDR3 runs to 13 residues. CDR3 nucleotide sequence: TGCAGCGTTGAGACAGGTCTATATGGGACCCAGTACTTC. This sequence encodes CSVETGLYGTQYF. The whole variable domain, remainder taken from reference TRBV29-1 and TRBJ2-5, is SAVISQKPSRDICQRGTSLTIQCQVDSQVTMMFWYRQQPGQSLTLIATANQGSEATYESGFVIDKFPISRPNLTFSTLTVSNMSPEDSSIYLCSVETGLYGTQYFGPGTRLLVL.

The chain couples TRBV4-1 to TRBJ2-2, with 7 bases that match TRBD2. Trimming cost V 10 bases and J 2 bases; bases outside gene matches: 7. CDR3 size: 14 residues. Per germline, CDR1 MGHRA and CDR2 YSYEKL. CDR3 sequence: CAIKAGFNTGELFF. CDR3 in DNA: TGCGCCATCAAAGCGGGGTTCAACACCGGGGAGCTGTTTTTT.

This chain uses TRBV5-1 with TRBJ2-3; D gene unclear. CDR1 SGHRS and CDR2 YFSETQ come from the germline V gene. The CDR3 has 15 residues. The V and J ends lost 1 base and 5 bases respectively, with 14 bases between them. DNA for the CDR3: TGCGCCAGCAGCTTGCAGTCCCCGATAAGAGATACGCAGTATTTT. It yields the protein CASSLQSPIRDTQYF.

The V call is TRBV10-3, the J call TRBJ1-1; 7 nucleotides agree with TRBD1. The CDR3 consists of 15 residues. Trimming cost V 0 bases and J 3 bases; bases outside gene matches: 4. Germline assignment: CDR1 ENHRY and CDR2 SYGVKD. This CDR3 reads CAISESTGLDTEAFF. The CDR3 bases are TGTGCCATCAGTGAGTCGACAGGGTTGGACACTGAAGCTTTCTTT.

J is TRBJ2-7 and V is TRBV11-3; no reliable D call. Trimming shortened V by 5 bases and J by 4 bases, and 18 bases separated the two germline ends. The V gene's germline CDR1 is SGHNT and CDR2 YENEEA. CDR3 length: 15 residues. CDR3 loop: CASSPPRPLLYEQYF. The CDR3 nucleotides read TGTGCCAGCAGCCCCCCTAGGCCTCTCCTATACGAGCAGTACTTC.

This rearrangement joins TRBV27 to TRBJ2-2; D gene unclear. The CDR3 is 12 amino acids. V lost 5 bases to trimming and J lost 7 bases, with 8 bases between them. The germline gives CDR1 MNHEY, CDR2 SMNVEV (reference sequence). The CDR3 region is CASSREGGELFF. Here the CDR3 DNA reads TGTGCCAGCAGTCGCGAAGGCGGGGAGCTGTTTTTT.

The chain employs TRBV7-9 and TRBJ2-5; perhaps TRBD1 as D (5 bases). The CDR3 covers 17 residues. Trimming removed 5 bases from V and 2 bases from J, with 21 bases in between. The V gene's germline CDR1 is SEHNR and CDR2 FQNEAQ (reference sequence). For the CDR3, the DNA is TGTGCCAGCAGCCCAGGCGTGGACACACAACTACAAGAGACCCAGTACTTC. It specifies CASSPGVDTQLQETQYF.

CDR3 coding DNA: TGTGCCAGCAGTGAAGATGGACCGCGGTGGGTGACCCAGTACTTC. Protein: CASSEDGPRWVTQYF. This chain uses TRBV6-1 with TRBJ2-5; no clear D gene. The CDR3 is 15 amino acids. The germline CDR1 and CDR2 sequences are MNHNS and SASEGT. Trimming cost V 1 base and J 7 bases, with 16 bases left between them.

V and J are TRBV5-5 and TRBJ2-7, with 9 nucleotides matching TRBD2. The length of the CDR3 is 14 residues. Germline loops: CDR1 SGHKS, CDR2 YYEKEE (reference sequence). Trimming took 5 bases from V and 3 from J; bases not matched to a gene: 6. This chain's CDR3 is CASSSLAGYYEQYF. DNA for the CDR3: TGTGCCAGCAGTTCACTAGCGGGTTACTACGAGCAGTACTTC.